A selection of T cell receptor beta chains follows, all from one sample in a study of T cell repertoires in cytomegalovirus infection. Their antigen targets remain unknown. TCRdb re-derived calls from the reads in MiXCR, one entry per CDR3 protein. This sample yields around 900,000 distinct CDR3 sequences, of which approximately 32% are seen a single time; under 15% belongs to the top ten. The sequenced sample was cultured CD8+ T cells from PBMCs, obtained from culture after CMV antigen stimulation. These TCRs come from a human donor in good health (CMV status not recorded). Some clones in this sample may be carry-over from other donors' samples. CDR3s include the opening cysteine and the closing phenylalanine or tryptophan. A D gene is named only where the DNA matches it firmly. A row's size may be missing; if present it is once, few, many or a size class.

d_gene: -
abundance: -
len: 16
j_gene: TRBJ2-7
v_gene: TRBV19
CDR3aa: CASSPLGGAGPHEQYF
CDR3nt: TGTGCCAGTAGTCCACTAGGGGGGGCCGGGCCCCACGAGCAGTACTTC

d_gene: -
abundance: -
len: 15
j_gene: TRBJ2-7
v_gene: TRBV6-2/TRBV6-3
CDR3aa: CASSYMGKKGYEQYF
CDR3nt: TGTGCCAGCAGTTATATGGGTAAGAAAGGCTACGAGCAGTACTTC

d_gene: -
abundance: -
len: 14
j_gene: TRBJ1-1
v_gene: TRBV4-1
CDR3aa: CASSQGPIGTEAFF
CDR3nt: TGCGCCAGCAGCCAAGGTCCAATAGGCACTGAAGCTTTCTTT

d_gene: -
abundance: -
len: 16
j_gene: TRBJ2-1
v_gene: TRBV10-2
CDR3aa: CASIREEGSSYNEQFF
CDR3nt: TGCGCCAGCATCAGGGAAGAGGGAAGCTCCTACAATGAGCAGTTCTTC

d_gene: -
abundance: -
len: 13
j_gene: TRBJ2-7
v_gene: TRBV2
CDR3aa: CASTKGLTYEQYF
CDR3nt: TGTGCCAGCACCAAGGGACTTACCTACGAGCAGTACTTC

d_gene: TRBD1
abundance: -
len: 15
j_gene: TRBJ1-1
v_gene: TRBV19
CDR3aa: CASSISQGVNTEAFF
CDR3nt: TGTGCCAGTAGTATATCGCAGGGGGTGAACACTGAAGCTTTCTTT

d_gene: -
abundance: many
len: 19
j_gene: TRBJ1-6
v_gene: TRBV7-2
CDR3aa: CASSLEDTQVWLVDSPLHF
CDR3nt: TGTGCCAGCAGCTTAGAGGACACGCAAGTCTGGTTGGTGGATTCACCCCTCCACTTT

d_gene: -
abundance: -
len: 12
j_gene: TRBJ2-1
v_gene: TRBV6-2/TRBV6-3
CDR3aa: CASSYSNGEQFF
CDR3nt: TGTGCCAGCAGTTACTCGAACGGTGAGCAGTTCTTC

d_gene: -
abundance: -
len: 18
j_gene: TRBJ1-1
v_gene: TRBV2
CDR3aa: CASSEWDGRGRLNTEAFF
CDR3nt: TGTGCCAGCAGTGAATGGGATGGAAGGGGACGGTTAAACACTGAAGCTTTCTTT

d_gene: -
abundance: -
len: 14
j_gene: TRBJ1-1
v_gene: TRBV27
CDR3aa: CASSFGQVNTEAFF
CDR3nt: TGTGCCAGCAGTTTTGGGCAGGTGAACACTGAAGCTTTCTTT

d_gene: -
abundance: -
len: 16
j_gene: TRBJ2-3
v_gene: TRBV12-5
CDR3aa: CASGFLRDSSTDTQYF
CDR3nt: TGTGCTAGTGGTTTCTTGAGAGATTCTAGCACAGATACGCAGTATTTT

d_gene: -
abundance: -
len: 14
j_gene: TRBJ1-5
v_gene: TRBV12-3/TRBV12-4
CDR3aa: CASSPTGDYQPQHF
CDR3nt: TGTGCCAGCAGCCCTACAGGAGATTATCAGCCCCAGCATTTT

d_gene: TRBD2
abundance: few
len: 21
j_gene: TRBJ2-3
v_gene: TRBV4-3
CDR3aa: CASSQEGGELAGGPPPDTQYF
CDR3nt: TGCGCCAGCAGCCAAGAAGGAGGAGAACTAGCGGGGGGGCCCCCCCCAGATACGCAGTATTTT

d_gene: TRBD1
abundance: -
len: 15
j_gene: TRBJ1-5
v_gene: TRBV19
CDR3aa: CASSIIRDRDQPQHF
CDR3nt: TGTGCCAGTAGTATCATCCGGGACAGAGATCAGCCCCAGCATTTT

d_gene: TRBD1
abundance: -
len: 17
j_gene: TRBJ1-2
v_gene: TRBV7-6
CDR3aa: CASRSGTGVSSNYGYTF
CDR3nt: TGTGCCAGCAGGTCCGGGACAGGGGTTTCCTCTAACTATGGCTACACCTTC

d_gene: TRBD2
abundance: -
len: 16
j_gene: TRBJ2-1
v_gene: TRBV12-3/TRBV12-4
CDR3aa: CASSSLAGAPAAEQFF
CDR3nt: TGTGCCAGCAGTTCCTTAGCGGGGGCTCCGGCTGCTGAGCAGTTCTTC

d_gene: -
abundance: many
len: 15
j_gene: TRBJ2-1
v_gene: TRBV28
CDR3aa: CASTPGGGTYNEQFF
CDR3nt: TGTGCCAGCACCCCTGGAGGGGGCACCTACAATGAGCAGTTCTTC

d_gene: -
abundance: -
len: 13
j_gene: TRBJ1-2
v_gene: TRBV4-1
CDR3aa: CASSQDPLYGYTF
CDR3nt: TGCGCCAGCAGCCAAGATCCCCTATATGGCTACACCTTC

d_gene: -
abundance: few
len: 16
j_gene: TRBJ1-2
v_gene: TRBV27
CDR3aa: CASSFRPGRSLWGYTF
CDR3nt: TGTGCCAGCAGTTTCCGTCCCGGCCGTTCGCTATGGGGCTACACCTTC

d_gene: -
abundance: -
len: 13
j_gene: TRBJ1-1
v_gene: TRBV27
CDR3aa: CASSFYQGTEAFF
CDR3nt: TGTGCCAGCAGTTTTTATCAGGGGACTGAAGCTTTCTTT

d_gene: -
abundance: few
len: 16
j_gene: TRBJ1-1
v_gene: TRBV7-8
CDR3aa: CASSLSGGSWNTEAFF
CDR3nt: TGTGCCAGCAGCTTATCGGGGGGCTCCTGGAACACTGAAGCTTTCTTT

d_gene: -
abundance: -
len: 15
j_gene: TRBJ2-3
v_gene: TRBV5-6
CDR3aa: CASSATGDLADTQYF
CDR3nt: TGTGCCAGCAGCGCAACAGGCGACCTCGCAGATACGCAGTATTTT

d_gene: -
abundance: -
len: 14
j_gene: TRBJ1-2
v_gene: TRBV13
CDR3aa: CASSLEEGRYGYTF
CDR3nt: TGTGCCAGCAGCTTAGAAGAGGGTCGGTATGGCTACACCTTC

d_gene: -
abundance: -
len: 12
j_gene: TRBJ1-1
v_gene: TRBV2
CDR3aa: CAFEGRDGEAFF
CDR3nt: TGTGCCTTCGAGGGCAGGGACGGTGAAGCTTTCTTT

d_gene: -
abundance: many
len: 13
j_gene: TRBJ1-1
v_gene: TRBV7-8
CDR3aa: CASSFYTGTEAFF
CDR3nt: TGTGCCAGCAGCTTCTATACAGGGACTGAAGCTTTCTTT

d_gene: TRBD2
abundance: -
len: 14
j_gene: TRBJ2-1
v_gene: TRBV6-6
CDR3aa: CASSYSASGGAGFF
CDR3nt: TGTGCCAGCAGTTACTCGGCTAGCGGGGGGGCGGGGTTCTTC